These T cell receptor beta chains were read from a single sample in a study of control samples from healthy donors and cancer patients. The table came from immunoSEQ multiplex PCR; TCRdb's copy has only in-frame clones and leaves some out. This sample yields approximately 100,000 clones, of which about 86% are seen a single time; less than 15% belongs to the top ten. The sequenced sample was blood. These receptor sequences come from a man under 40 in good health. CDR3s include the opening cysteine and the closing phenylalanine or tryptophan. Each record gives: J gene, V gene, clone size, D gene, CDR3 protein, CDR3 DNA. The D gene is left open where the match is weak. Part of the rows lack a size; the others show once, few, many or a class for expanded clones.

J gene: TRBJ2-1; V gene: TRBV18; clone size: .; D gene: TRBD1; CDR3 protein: CASSPPDRGSYNEQFF; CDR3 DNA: TGTGCCAGCTCACCCCCAGACAGGGGCTCCTACAATGAGCAGTTCTTC
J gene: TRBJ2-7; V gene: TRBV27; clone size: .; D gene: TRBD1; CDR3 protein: CASSLRDRGYEQYF; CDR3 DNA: TGTGCCAGCAGCCTTAGGGACAGGGGGTACGAGCAGTACTTC
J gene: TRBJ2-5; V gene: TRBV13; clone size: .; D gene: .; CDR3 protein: CASSLGIRETQYF; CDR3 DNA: TGTGCCAGCAGCTTGGGGATCAGAGAGACCCAGTACTTC
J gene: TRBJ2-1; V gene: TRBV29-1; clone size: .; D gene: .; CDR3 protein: CSAPYRISYNEQFF; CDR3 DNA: TGCAGCGCCCCGTACAGGATCTCCTACAATGAGCAGTTCTTC
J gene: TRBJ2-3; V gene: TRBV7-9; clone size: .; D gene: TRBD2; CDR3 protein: CASSRTERETDTQYF; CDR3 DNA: TGTGCCAGCAGCAGAACGGAGCGGGAGACAGATACGCAGTATTTT
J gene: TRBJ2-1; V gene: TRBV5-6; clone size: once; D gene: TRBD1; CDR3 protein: CASSLDRGHEQFF; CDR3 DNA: TGTGCCAGCAGCTTGGACAGGGGCCATGAGCAGTTCTTC
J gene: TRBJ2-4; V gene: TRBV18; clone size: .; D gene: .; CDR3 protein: CASSPTDERGNIQYF; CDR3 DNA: TGTGCCAGCTCACCGACTGATGAACGGGGAAACATTCAGTACTTC
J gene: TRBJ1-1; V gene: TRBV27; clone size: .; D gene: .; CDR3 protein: CASSLSTRNTEAFF; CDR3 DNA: TGTGCCAGCAGTTTATCGACGAGGAACACTGAAGCTTTCTTT
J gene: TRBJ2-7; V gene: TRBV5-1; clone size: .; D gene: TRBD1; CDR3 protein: CASSLDRGFYEQYF; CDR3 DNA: TGCGCCAGCAGCTTGGACAGGGGGTTCTACGAGCAGTACTTC
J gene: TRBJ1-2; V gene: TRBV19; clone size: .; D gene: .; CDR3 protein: CASSTAGAANYGYTF; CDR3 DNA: TGTGCCAGTAGTACGGCAGGCGCAGCTAACTATGGCTACACCTTC
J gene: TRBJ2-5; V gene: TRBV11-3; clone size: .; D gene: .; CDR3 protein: CASSLGRGAQYF; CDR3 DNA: TGTGCCAGCAGCTTAGGTCGGGGAGCCCAGTACTTC
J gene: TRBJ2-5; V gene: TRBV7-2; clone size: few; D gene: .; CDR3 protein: CASSLGGGQRGTQYF; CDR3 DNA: TGTGCCAGCAGCTTAGGTGGAGGTCAGAGGGGGACCCAGTACTTC
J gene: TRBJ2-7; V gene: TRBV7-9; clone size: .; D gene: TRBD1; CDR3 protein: CASSWTGVEQYF; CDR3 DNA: TGTGCCAGCAGCTGGACAGGGGTCGAGCAGTACTTC
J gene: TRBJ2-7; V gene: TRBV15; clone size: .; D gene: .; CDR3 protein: CATSQTGIHHLYEQYF; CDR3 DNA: TGTGCCACCAGTCAGACCGGGATTCATCACCTCTACGAGCAGTACTTC
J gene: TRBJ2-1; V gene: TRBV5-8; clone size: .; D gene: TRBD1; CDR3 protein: CASSLGRGYVDEQFF; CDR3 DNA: TGTGCCAGCAGCTTGGGCAGGGGGTATGTCGATGAGCAGTTCTTC
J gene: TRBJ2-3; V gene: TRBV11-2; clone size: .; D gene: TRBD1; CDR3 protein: CASSPGQGFADTQYF; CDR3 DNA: TGTGCCAGCAGCCCGGGACAGGGTTTCGCAGATACGCAGTATTTT
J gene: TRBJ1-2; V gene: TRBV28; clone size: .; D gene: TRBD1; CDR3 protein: CASSWDRGLGYTF; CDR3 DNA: TGTGCCAGCAGTTGGGACAGGGGATTGGGCTACACCTTC
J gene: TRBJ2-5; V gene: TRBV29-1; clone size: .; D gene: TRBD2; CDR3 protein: CSVVPGLDGQETQYF; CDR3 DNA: TGCAGCGTCGTTCCGGGACTAGATGGCCAAGAGACCCAGTACTTC
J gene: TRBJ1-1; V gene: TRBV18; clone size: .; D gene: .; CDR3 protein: CASSPAREDTEAFF; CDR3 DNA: TGTGCCAGCTCACCCGCACGGGAGGACACTGAAGCTTTCTTT
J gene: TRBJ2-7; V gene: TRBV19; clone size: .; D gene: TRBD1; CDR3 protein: CASSRRGTEISYEQYF; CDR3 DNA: TGTGCCAGTAGCAGGCGTGGGACAGAGATTTCCTACGAGCAGTACTTC